This T cell receptor beta chain comes out of a study of blood T cell repertoires in COVID-19 (dated by TCRdb to 2020 to 2021). About the investigation overall: Samples from collaborators originated in the United States, Italy and Spain and spanned both the acute and convalescent phases of COVID-19. The sample metadata nearly always contained a de-identified subject ID, COVID-19 status, age in years and sex. The dataset comprised deeply sampled blood TCRbeta repertoires from subjects exposed to, actively infected with, or recovered from COVID-19. HLA class I and class II types, where available, came from metadata supplied by the sample provider rather than from assay-based typing. The repertoires were made available in a free public database intended to serve as a resource for research on the immune response to SARS-CoV-2. The samples were drawn from two sources: the first 160 participants of the ongoing ImmuneRACE study, and over 1,000 subjects contributed by 6 global collaborators. The prospective study material was composed of cDNA or gDNA derived from T cells, B-cell-depleted T cells, or PBMCs.

Overall study results and their limits: The amount of clinical and demographic metadata varied by source and participant and was provided uncurated.

Whole blood was collected in K2EDTA tubes by collaborating institutions according to the institutions' own protocols. For TCRbeta analysis, collaborators shipped samples as frozen whole blood, isolated PBMCs, or DNA extracted from either of those sample types. CDR1 is given as MNHEY and CDR2 as SMNVEV, both from the germline V gene (reference sequence). Deletion took 0 bases off V and 3 bases off J, with a span of 12 bases between the germline ends. The CDR3 measures 15 amino acids from cysteine to phenylalanine. Only the CDR3 region is kept as DNA, spanning 45 bases read in frame from base 1. Turning to this clone: Its antigen has not been determined. It has no much larger one-base neighbor in the sample; base qualities were not kept.

The immunoSEQ Assay, a bias-controlled multiplex PCR, was used to amplify TCRbeta CDR3 regions from genomic DNA. Turning to the authors' computational methods: Within the assay, amplification of reference gene primers was used to estimate how many nucleated cells each sample contained. Sequence reads were collapsed and filtered to measure the absolute abundance of every unique TCRbeta CDR3 rearrangement. For each sample, productive Simpson clonality was calculated by taking the square root of Simpson's diversity index across productive rearrangements. TCRdb provides this immuneACCESS table in a form limited to in-frame rearrangements. Some clones are lacking; in checked studies, under half of them reflect an unresolved V gene, and why the rest are absent is not known. From that table come the V and J calls and clone size; the DNA was used to work out D and trimming. Within this sample are 130,000 to 150,000 clones, with roughly 79% of them counted one time only. Of the sample, approximately 8.2% is held by the ten largest clones.

The receptor was derived from a human donor in a cohort sampled during active COVID-19. The chain employs TRBV27 and TRBJ2-7; TRBD1 might be the D gene, on 6 matching bases. Sequencing was done on a sample of peripheral blood. The CDR3 reads as follows: CASSLSTGPSYEQYF. The nucleotide sequence is given as TGTGCCAGCAGTTTATCAACAGGGCCGAGCTACGAGCAGTACTTC.